This TCR beta chain emerged from a study of post-analysis software for immune sequencing data. Study-wide context: Courses of disease covered relapsing-remitting, secondary progressive and progressive-relapsing multiple sclerosis.

Study-level points and caveats: In patients, TRBV5-6, TRBV5-1 and TRBV20-1 belonged to five TRBV segments found more frequently than in controls. Strong co-clustering by F measure linked samples that shared a preparation batch.

TCR beta libraries were prepared from cDNA with unique molecular identifiers. Between about 0.85 and 11 million T cells gave rise to roughly 0.5 million cDNA molecules. TCRdb itself ran the PCR reads through MiXCR, one entry per CDR3 protein. The sample carries hundreds of thousands of distinct CDR3 sequences, more than 30% recorded once. This clonotype has a count of ten or more. Its antigen is not known. CDR1 is MNHEY, CDR2 SVGAGI, per germline. The CDR3 loop spans 12 amino acids. With 6 bases removed from V and 5 bases from J, the gap between germline ends came to 10 bases. Input material: blood. V gene TRBV6-5 combines with J gene TRBJ1-2; D is ambiguous. This TCR derives from a girl under 10 years old with multiple sclerosis. The CDR3 DNA reads as TGTGCCAGCAGGACACTGGATTATGGCTACACCTTC. It specifies CASRTLDYGYTF.